This T cell receptor (beta chain) was documented in a study of beta chain features in type 1 diabetes (dated by TCRdb to 2016 to 2018). Notes on the research overall: No differences in mean age, gender distribution, total cell number or subset yield were found between patients and healthy donors. Across all samples, some 110,000,000 sorted cells were examined, and cell number per subset correlated strongly with RNA yield. In the study, recently diagnosed type 1 diabetes patients and matched healthy donors were compared on the TCRB repertoires of their sorted circulating CD4+ T cell subsets. Regulatory and stem cell-like memory subsets were obtained from only 8 patients and about 8 healthy donors, while naive and central memory subsets were obtained from all 30 or so donors. What the authors observed across the whole study: Naive, central memory and regulatory TCRB repertoires appeared more similar among patients than among healthy donors. Shorter templates might have been favored by PCR, but patient and control samples were amplified and corrected together, so both groups would have been affected equally by any skew. HLA sub-analyses involved small numbers of individuals, so any influence of HLA type on TCRB rearrangement remained unresolved. At VDJ recombination sites, patients with type 1 diabetes made fewer insertions and deleted more nucleotides, a pattern implying thymic rearrangement abnormalities. In all four CD4+ subsets, TCRB CDR3 length was moderately but significantly shorter in type 1 diabetes patients. Sequencing cDNA rather than genomic DNA could over-represent highly expressing activated cells, although activation and CD3 levels did not differ between groups.

Each donor gave one peripheral blood draw, roughly 110 mL on average, collected into heparinised tubes. A BD FACSAria II and a panel including CD45RO, CCR7, CD25, CD127, CD95 and CD27 were used to sort naive, central memory, regulatory and stem cell-like memory CD4+ T cells. Purity was above 95% for every sorted population. PBMCs were isolated immediately by Lymphoprep density gradient centrifugation and stained directly without culture. So that batch effects would be minimized, each experiment stained and sorted samples in pairs, pairing one healthy donor with one patient. CDR1 and CDR2 are drawn from the germline V gene (reference sequence): GTSNPN, SVGIG. Unmatched junction bases come to 6, with V trimmed by 5 bases and J by 5 bases. The CDR3 contains 13 residues, cysteine and phenylalanine counted. The retained sequence is limited to the CDR3, 39 bases, with the frame set at the first base. This clone has just a few counts. Its binding antigen is unknown. Nothing much larger sits one base from this clone, and base qualities are not available.

The entire amount of isolated RNA was reverse transcribed using the High Capacity cDNA Reverse Transcription Kit, so the sequenced TCRB transcripts were expressed ones. Deep immunoSEQ sequencing was performed on naive, central memory and regulatory T cell samples, with an average of about 3.57 million total reads per sample. Sorted cells were lysed in RLT buffer, and RNA was extracted using DNase-treated RNeasy Micro or Mini kits according to cell number. Each cell subset was processed on its own to prevent cross-contamination, while patient and healthy donor samples were processed together. The immunoSEQ multiplex PCR was used to amplify TCRB sequences from cDNA, yielding 87-bp fragments that span the CDR3 region. Sequencing of the amplicons was done on the Illumina HiSeq platform. As for the authors' bioinformatics: Synthetic template baselines were used to correct PCR bias computationally, reads within Hamming distance 2 were collapsed together, and singletons that could not be merged were discarded. By aligning reads against IMGT, V, D and J genes, CDR3 length, and insertions or deletions at six rearrangement sites were assigned. Within each subset, clonotype counts were normalized to sorted cell number, and only after that were true diversity and Gini coefficients computed with the tcR R package. The overlap coefficient, calculated on TCRB nucleotide sequences, was used to quantify repertoire sharing. Out-of-frame TCRB sequences from naive cells were analyzed to stand in for the pre-selection repertoire. TCRdb obtained this table from immuneACCESS and retained in-frame rearrangements with V and J assigned. These tables miss some clones; where compared with another copy, unresolved V genes account for less than half of the shortfall, and the remainder is unexplained. V, J and clone size are taken as reported in that table, and D and trimming were inferred from the DNA itself. For this sample there are hundreds of thousands of clones; over 12% appear just once. The ten largest clones represent approximately 0.043% of the sample.

The sequence joins TRBV30 to TRBJ1-1, with 9 bases in between that match TRBD1. The source is a man between 18 and 35 years old with type 1 diabetes. The sample consisted of naive CD4+ T cells from blood. Read against the paper, the sample's cell subset or site label means: true naive CD4+ T cells. The CDR3 loop reads CAWETGGKTEAFF. The DNA sequence follows: TGTGCCTGGGAGACAGGGGGAAAAACTGAAGCTTTCTTT.